One sample yielded the 22 T cell receptor beta chains listed below, sequenced in a study of Ad26.COV2.S vaccination and SARS-CoV-2 variants listed by TCRdb under 2021. The treatment or condition label, as the study defines it: about 20 received Ad26.COV2.S at low or high dose, single or two shots; several received placebo; per-sample allocation not given. Repertoires of vaccine and placebo recipients were sequenced from samples collected on day 63 after the first injection. Library method: the immunoSEQ multiplex PCR assay. As stored in TCRdb, this immuneACCESS dataset retains in-frame rearrangements with V and J assigned. A fraction of the clones does not appear; measured against another copy, unresolved V genes explain less than half of the discrepancy, and the remainder lacks a known reason. The sample profile shows 350,000 to 400,000 clones; about 88% of them were found once. The ten largest account for roughly 3% of the sample.

The sample here was peripheral blood, taken in a trial of Ad26.COV2.S vaccine versus placebo. The receptors stem from a person between 18 and 60 years old who received the Ad26.COV2.S COVID-19 vaccine or a placebo.

The chain is built from TRBV27 and TRBJ2-2; D unclear. Germline values: CDR1 MNHEY, CDR2 SMNVEV (reference sequence). This CDR3 is 15 amino acids long. The germline V and J ends were trimmed by 6 bases and 6 bases, with 17 bases remaining between them. CDR3 loop: CASSSPNSSPGELFF. In DNA, the CDR3 is TGTGCCAGCAGCTCGCCCAACAGTTCCCCCGGGGAGCTGTTTTTT.

V gene TRBV4-1 combines with J gene TRBJ2-5, with 10 bases matching TRBD2. Germline values: CDR1 MGHRA, CDR2 YSYEKL. Germline trimming cut 2 bases from V and 4 bases from J; bases unmatched to any gene: 7. This CDR3 is built from 16 residues. CDR3 region: CASSQFPGLALETQYF. The CDR3 region has the DNA TGCGCCAGCAGCCAATTTCCGGGACTAGCGTTAGAGACCCAGTACTTC.

Notes on this clone: The sample carries other DNA sequences with the same CDR3. The DNA of the CDR3 is TGTGCCAGCAGTTACTCCGCTGGGAACACTGAAGCTTTCTTT. It is translated as CASSYSAGNTEAFF. The V gene is TRBV6-5, the J gene TRBJ1-1; D gene ambiguous. There are 14 residues in the CDR3. With 0 bases removed from V and 1 base from J, the gap between germline ends came to 6 bases. The germline V gene encodes CDR1 MNHEY and CDR2 SVGAGI.

V gene TRBV4-1 combines with J gene TRBJ1-2; D possibly corresponds to TRBD1 (5 bases). V was trimmed by 1 base and J by 4 bases, leaving 13 bases between them. The CDR3 is 15 residues long. CDR1 is MGHRA, CDR2 YSYEKL, per germline. CDR3 coding DNA: TGCGCCAGCAGCCAAGGGCATGGGGGAGGCTATGGCTACACCTTC. Protein: CASSQGHGGGYGYTF.

The V call is TRBV11-2, the J call TRBJ1-2; no clear D. This CDR3 contains 14 residues. V was clipped by 0 bases and J by 8 bases, with 13 bases between them. In germline, CDR1 is SGHAT, CDR2 FQNNGV. The CDR3 here is CASSLDRVKEGYTF. The CDR3 nucleotides are TGTGCCAGCAGCTTAGATCGGGTAAAGGAAGGCTACACCTTC.

V usage is TRBV6-4 and J usage is TRBJ1-1, with a possible D match to TRBD1 (6 bases). The germline V gene encodes CDR1 MRHNA and CDR2 SNTAGT. The CDR3 is 21 amino acids. Between the trimmed V and J ends, which lost 2 bases and 7 bases, there was a span of 35 bases. This CDR3 is CASSDTTGINYRVGMVYEAFF. For the CDR3, the DNA is TGTGCCAGCAGTGACACAACTGGGATAAACTACAGGGTTGGGATGGTATATGAAGCTTTCTTT.

There are a few counts of this clone. The CDR3 spells CASRDPRDKPYEQYF. The CDR3 DNA reads TGTGCCAGCAGAGACCCCCGGGACAAACCCTACGAGCAGTACTTC. The chain employs TRBV11-2 and TRBJ2-7; D is possibly TRBD1 (6 bases). There are 15 residues in the CDR3. V dropped 6 bases and J dropped 2 bases, with 17 bases sitting between them. Germline lookup yields CDR1 SGHAT and CDR2 FQNNGV.

The chain combines TRBV2 with TRBJ1-2; D not resolved. Germline V gene lookup returns CDR1 SNHLY and CDR2 FYNNEI. V was trimmed by 6 bases and J by 2 bases, leaving 13 bases between them. The CDR3 totals 14 residues. The CDR3 reads CASRDTELNYGYTF. CDR3 bases: TGTGCCAGCAGAGATACAGAGTTGAACTATGGCTACACCTTC.

J is TRBJ2-3 and V is TRBV5-6; D is uncertain. The V end lost 4 bases, the J end lost 0 bases, and 12 bases lay between the germline ends. Germline V gene sequence: CDR1 SGHDT, CDR2 YYEEEE. The CDR3 length is 15 residues. As DNA, the CDR3 is TGTGCCAGCAGCCTCGGCATGGCGAGCACAGATACGCAGTATTTT. The encoded protein is CASSLGMASTDTQYF.

The chain carries TRBV6-2 or TRBV6-3 and TRBJ2-5; 10 bases map to TRBD2. The CDR3 runs to 20 residues. Germline V lookup: CDR1 MNHEY, CDR2 SVGEGT. J gave up 4 bases and V 4 bases, and 21 bases lay outside the gene matches. CDR3 residues: CASSSPLLAGAEVGGETQYF. CDR3 sequence (DNA): TGTGCCAGCAGTTCTCCCCTTCTAGCGGGGGCCGAAGTAGGGGGAGAGACCCAGTACTTC.

This clone occurred once. The chain has TRBV6-2 or TRBV6-3 and TRBJ2-1; TRBD2 agrees at 8 bases. From germline, CDR1 is MNHEY and CDR2 SVGEGT. Unmatched junction bases numbered 8, after V lost 6 bases and J lost 10 bases. The CDR3 loop spans 13 amino acids. The CDR3 coding sequence is TGTGCCAGCAGCCCTCTGGCGGGGGGCGAGCAGTTCTTC. Translating it yields CASSPLAGGEQFF.

The rearrangement joins TRBV5-1 to TRBJ1-2, with a weak D call TRBD1 (6 bases). This CDR3 comprises 17 residues. The V and J ends lost 0 bases and 3 bases respectively, with 18 bases between them. Germline CDR1 SGHRS, CDR2 YFSETQ. This CDR3 is CASSLESPATGDYGYTF. CDR3 coding DNA: TGCGCCAGCAGCTTGGAATCCCCCGCGACAGGAGACTATGGCTACACCTTC.

The CDR3 sequence: CATSMSRVTETQYF. CDR3 nucleotides: TGTGCCACCAGCATGTCCAGGGTTACGGAGACCCAGTACTTC. This sequence joins TRBV15 and TRBJ2-5; possible D gene TRBD1, 5 bases. Per the germline V gene, CDR1 is LNHNV and CDR2 is YYDKDF (reference sequence). V was pared by 4 bases and J by 5 bases, with 14 bases between. The CDR3 is made up of 14 amino acids. Based on the CDR3 plus reference TRBV15 and TRBJ2-5, the full variable domain is DAMVIQNPRYQVTQFGKPVTLSCSQTLNHNVMYWYQQKSSQAPKLLFHYYDKDFNNEADTPDNFQSRRPNTSFCFLDIRSPGLGDTAMYLCATSMSRVTETQYFGPGTRLLVL.

The chain has TRBV6-2 or TRBV6-3 and TRBJ1-1; D remains ambiguous. Germline lookup yields CDR1 MNHEY and CDR2 SVGEGT. The CDR3 has 12 amino acids. V lost 5 bases, J lost 1 base, and 5 bases lay in between. CDR3 protein: CASSNPNTEAFF. CDR3 DNA sequence: TGTGCCAGCAGTAACCCGAACACTGAAGCTTTCTTT.

The gene calls are TRBV4-3 and TRBJ1-3; D perhaps matches TRBD1 (5 bases). CDR1 and CDR2 (germline): LGHNA, YSLEER. V was clipped by 0 bases and J by 4 bases, with 16 bases between them. This CDR3 has 17 amino acids. The DNA for the CDR3 is TGCGCCAGCAGCCAAGACCCTCCGCCAGGGAGCGGAAACACCATATATTTT. The encoded protein is CASSQDPPPGSGNTIYF.

J is TRBJ1-4 and V is TRBV2, with TRBD1 as a possible D gene (5 bases). Germline CDR1 is SNHLY and CDR2 is FYNNEI. CDR3 length: 14 amino acids. V lost 4 bases, J lost 4 bases, and 10 bases lay in between. The chain's CDR3 is CASSVQGSNEKLFF. For the CDR3, the DNA is TGTGCCAGCAGTGTTCAGGGCAGTAATGAAAAACTGTTTTTT.

The rearrangement uses TRBV18 and TRBJ2-5, with D unresolved. Germline values: CDR1 KGHSH, CDR2 LQKENI. The CDR3 has 12 residues. The V and J ends lost 4 bases and 4 bases respectively, with 7 bases between them. CDR3 protein: CASSRKGETQYF. In DNA form, the CDR3 reads TGTGCCAGCTCACGGAAAGGAGAGACCCAGTACTTC.

The V and J genes are TRBV4-1 and TRBJ1-2, with D perhaps TRBD1 (5 bases). Germline V gene lookup returns CDR1 MGHRA and CDR2 YSYEKL. The CDR3 runs 15 residues. Between the trimmed V and J ends, which lost 4 bases and 7 bases, there was a span of 19 bases. In nucleotides, the CDR3 is TGCGCCAGCAGCCTGAACCCTGGGGGGGTTGGTGGCTACACCTTC. This sequence encodes CASSLNPGGVGGYTF.

The chain combines TRBV6-5 with TRBJ2-7; 7 bases align to TRBD2. This CDR3 has 14 amino acids. Germline CDR1 and CDR2: MNHEY and SVGAGI. The V gene end was trimmed by 7 bases and the J gene end by 3 bases; junction bases not matched to a gene: 9. This CDR3 is CASTGGGPNYEQYF. The CDR3 nucleotides read TGTGCCAGCACTGGGGGGGGTCCCAACTACGAGCAGTACTTC.

This chain joins TRBV6-2 or TRBV6-3 and TRBJ2-1; D is ambiguous. Germline V gene lookup returns CDR1 MNHEY and CDR2 SVGEGT. This CDR3 contains 13 residues. Trimming removed 2 bases from V and 3 bases from J, with 5 bases in between. The CDR3 here is CASSYASYNEQFF. Here the CDR3 DNA reads TGTGCCAGCAGTTACGCTAGCTACAATGAGCAGTTCTTC.

This rearrangement joins TRBV18 to TRBJ1-6; D possibly corresponds to TRBD1 (6 bases). Germline CDR1 is KGHSH and CDR2 is LQKENI. The CDR3 spans 17 residues. Trimming pared 4 bases from V and 4 bases from J, leaving 17 bases between. The CDR3 sequence is CASSLRSARGYNSPLHF. CDR3 in DNA: TGTGCCAGCTCACTCCGTTCAGCGAGGGGGTATAATTCACCCCTCCACTTT.

The table lists this clone with a count of one. The chain has TRBV27 and TRBJ1-5; no clear D. Trimming took off 3 bases at V and 2 bases at J, with 14 bases between the two ends. Germline assignment: CDR1 MNHEY and CDR2 SMNVEV (reference sequence). This CDR3 comprises 16 residues. Here the CDR3 reads CASSFDGPWGNQPQHF. In nucleotides, the CDR3 is TGTGCCAGCAGTTTTGATGGACCCTGGGGCAATCAGCCCCAGCATTTT.